This record looks at one TCR beta chain sequence and its context. This sample was taken from a study of T cell changes during pregnancy in multiple sclerosis. Trimming stripped 0 bases from V and 2 bases from J, with 6 bases between. Looked up from germline, CDR1 is SGHNT and CDR2 is YYREEE (reference sequence). The CDR3 is made up of 14 amino acids. TCRdb's table, derived via immunoSEQ multiplex PCR, lists solely in-frame clones and lacks some. The sample shows more than 55,000 clones, roughly 90% of them seen only once. Sequenced here: peripheral blood, sampled after pregnancy. The V and J genes are TRBV5-4 and TRBJ1-5; D unresolved. This TCR derives from a female donor with multiple sclerosis, enrolled in a pregnancy study. CDR3 DNA sequence: TGTGCCAGCAGCTTGGCGGGAGGCAATCAGCCCCAGCATTTT. The encoded protein is CASSLAGGNQPQHF. The full variable domain, with the rest looked up from reference TRBV5-4 and TRBJ1-5, is ETGVTQSPTHLIKTRGQQVTLRCSSQSGHNTVSWYQQALGQGPQFIFQYYREEENGRGNFPPRFSGLQFPNYSSELNVNALELDDSALYLCASSLAGGNQPQHFGDGTRLSIL.